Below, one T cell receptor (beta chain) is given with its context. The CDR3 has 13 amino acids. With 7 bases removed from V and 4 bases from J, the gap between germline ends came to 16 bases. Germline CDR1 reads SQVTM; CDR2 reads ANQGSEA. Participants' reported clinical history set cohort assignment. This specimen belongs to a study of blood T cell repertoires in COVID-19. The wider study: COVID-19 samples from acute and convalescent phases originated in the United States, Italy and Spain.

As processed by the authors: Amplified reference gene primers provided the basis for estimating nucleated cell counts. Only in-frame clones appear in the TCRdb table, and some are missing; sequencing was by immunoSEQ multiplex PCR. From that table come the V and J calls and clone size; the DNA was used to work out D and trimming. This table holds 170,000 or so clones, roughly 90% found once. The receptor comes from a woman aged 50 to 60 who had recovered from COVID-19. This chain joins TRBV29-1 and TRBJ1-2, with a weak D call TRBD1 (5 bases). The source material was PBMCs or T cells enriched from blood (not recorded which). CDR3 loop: CSARILGGYGYTF. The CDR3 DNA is TGCAGCGCCCGTATCCTCGGGGGCTATGGCTACACCTTC.